A selection of T cell receptor beta chains follows, all from one sample in a study of blood T cells in healthy people across ages. MiXCR, run by TCRdb on the 5' RACE reads, gives a single entry per CDR3 protein. The table shows some 940,000 distinct CDR3 sequences, with 25% to 30% occurring only once. This sample was shared with a second study, whose subject was T cells of mothers and their children.

Sequencing was performed on blood. The receptor set was obtained from a woman in her 40s in good health. Each CDR3 is given with its conserved first and last residue.

cdr3_aa j_call v_call
CASSLAAGGLETQYF TRBJ2-5 TRBV12-3/TRBV12-4
CASSISGRGYEQYF TRBJ2-7 TRBV19
CASRPTRGGRGIETQYF TRBJ2-5 TRBV7-8
CAISESIAALVYGYTF TRBJ1-2 TRBV10-3
CASRGTVSNQPQHF TRBJ1-5 TRBV12-3/TRBV12-4
CASSEGPDSGANVLTF TRBJ2-6 TRBV2
CASSLAVTEGGYGYTF TRBJ1-2 TRBV19
CASSPEDQGAGEQYF TRBJ2-7 TRBV5-1
CASSLGGTGKTQYF TRBJ2-5 TRBV5-4
CASGQRTGTEAFF TRBJ1-1 TRBV12-5
CASSSTGTGAYNEQFF TRBJ2-1 TRBV12-3/TRBV12-4
CSARDQGLAGGPETQYF TRBJ2-5 TRBV20-1
CASSQEWGKDGYTF TRBJ1-2 TRBV3-1
CSASAGTANTGELFF TRBJ2-2 TRBV20-1
CASSSPRGSLEQFF TRBJ2-1 TRBV7-9
CASSLAPGVQETQYF TRBJ2-5 TRBV5-1
CSASRDIFNQPQHF TRBJ1-5 TRBV20-1
CASSLGQSNTEAFF TRBJ1-1 TRBV12-3/TRBV12-4
CSARRNAGGNEQFF TRBJ2-1 TRBV20-1
CAISESTGLSPLHF TRBJ1-6 TRBV10-3
CASSYSGTSGGQFF TRBJ2-1 TRBV6-2/TRBV6-3
CASSPGTGMYEQYF TRBJ2-7 TRBV9
CASNDPGGDQPQHF TRBJ1-5 TRBV2
CASSDVGGANEKLFF TRBJ1-4 TRBV2
CASSYSRTDNTEAFF TRBJ1-1 TRBV6-2/TRBV6-3
CASSGGAFTDTQYF TRBJ2-3 TRBV5-5
CASSDLKGTGSPNEQYF TRBJ2-5 TRBV6-4
CASSTTSGVPETQYF TRBJ2-5 TRBV18
CSAKSDRYTGELFF TRBJ2-2 TRBV20-1
CASGGDRGSYNEQFF TRBJ2-1 TRBV6-6
CASSLHQIYGYTF TRBJ1-2 TRBV12-3/TRBV12-4
CASSPHQLNTEAFF TRBJ1-1 TRBV7-9
CASSRTGQQPQHF TRBJ1-5 TRBV2
CASSLVAGGYYNEQFF TRBJ2-1 TRBV7-9
CASSELAGTAGELFF TRBJ2-2 TRBV6-1
CASSFYGGRSNQPQHF TRBJ1-5 TRBV7-8
CSVGDQNYGYTF TRBJ1-2 TRBV20-1
CASSLGSSGGEQFF TRBJ2-1 TRBV7-2
CASSLGGVSDTDTQYF TRBJ2-3 TRBV5-1
CASSYFEGVGYEQFF TRBJ2-1 TRBV5-5
CSARRDRGTEAFF TRBJ1-1 TRBV20-1
CASSLGGWSYEQYF TRBJ2-7 TRBV12-3/TRBV12-4
CSAGKTGGQYF TRBJ2-5 TRBV20-1
CASSLGMSPNTDTQYF TRBJ2-3 TRBV5-1